One sample yielded the 21 T cell receptor beta chains listed below, sequenced in a study of naive and memory T cell subsets (dated by TCRdb to about 2017). The method was 5' RACE. Data came from an Illumina MiSeq. Four rounds of PCR, run with the SP2 primer together with nested alpha and beta constant region primers, were used to amplify the ligated cDNA. TCRdb redid the processing of the public reads, applying fastp at Q25 and MiXCR, and retained in-frame beta chains. Each CDR3 protein gets just one entry, which takes the most common genes and DNA from the rows behind it. The sample data list roughly 62,000 distinct CDR3 sequences, and approximately 8% of these were observed just once. The ten biggest clones cover over 15% of the sample. A robust, sensitive protocol for the amplification, sequencing and analysis of TCRs was described in the study, in which 3' ligation of a UMI-containing oligonucleotide to TCR cDNA was used.

The receptors stem from a female donor in good health.

The chain recombines TRBV6-5 with TRBJ2-7, with D unclear. V lost 2 bases to trimming and J lost 3 bases, with 14 bases between them. Germline CDR1 and CDR2: MNHEY and SVGAGI. CDR3 size: 15 residues. Here the CDR3 reads CASSYDVHSLYEQYF. CDR3 DNA sequence: TGTGCCAGCAGTTACGACGTACACAGCCTCTACGAGCAGTACTTC.

In its sample, this clonotype was seen a few times. This rearrangement joins TRBV28 to TRBJ1-2, with 12 bases that match TRBD1. Germline values: CDR1 MDHEN, CDR2 SYDVKM. The J segment lost 4 bases and the V segment lost 2 bases, leaving 5 bases of the junction unmatched. There are 16 residues in the CDR3. The CDR3 coding sequence is TGTGCCAGCAGTTTAGGGGACAGGGGGCGAAGCTATGGCTACACCTTC. Translated, it gives CASSLGDRGRSYGYTF.

This chain connects TRBV5-1 to TRBJ2-7; possible D gene TRBD1, 5 bases. The germline CDR1 and CDR2 sequences are SGHRS and YFSETQ. V shed 3 bases and J shed 0 bases, with 10 bases lying between them. This CDR3 comprises 14 residues. CDR3 nucleotides: TGCGCCAGCAGCTCACTCACAGGCTCCTACGAGCAGTACTTC. This codes for CASSSLTGSYEQYF.

The chain uses TRBV6-6 and TRBJ2-7; TRBD2 might be the D (7 bases). The CDR3 consists of 15 residues. The germline gives CDR1 MNHNY, CDR2 SVGAGI (reference sequence). V lost 4 bases, J lost 2 bases, and 15 bases lay in between. DNA for the CDR3: TGTGCCAGCAGTTTAGAGGGGGGGCCCACCTACGAGCAGTACTTC. Amino acids: CASSLEGGPTYEQYF.

This clonotype was recorded many times. This chain joins TRBV28 and TRBJ2-3; possible D gene TRBD2, 5 bases. Germline CDR1 MDHEN, CDR2 SYDVKM. V lost 6 bases and J 0 bases, leaving 10 bases between the germline ends. The CDR3 has 14 amino acids. The CDR3 loop reads CASRSTSSTDTQYF. In nucleotides, the CDR3 is TGTGCCAGCAGAAGTACTAGTAGCACAGATACGCAGTATTTT.

The gene calls are TRBV6-6 and TRBJ2-1; TRBD2 agrees at 9 bases. The CDR3 has 15 residues. The V segment lost 8 bases and the J segment 3 bases; nucleotides outside the gene matches: 8. In germline, CDR1 is MNHNY, CDR2 SVGAGI (reference sequence). The CDR3 DNA follows: TGTGCCAGCCACCGGACTAGCGAGCGCTACAATGAGCAGTTCTTC. Protein product: CASHRTSERYNEQFF.

The chain recombines TRBV19 with TRBJ2-2; possible D gene TRBD1, 5 bases. This CDR3 is built from 14 residues. V was pared by 2 bases and J by 6 bases, with 10 bases between. The germline V gene encodes CDR1 LNHDA and CDR2 SQIVND (reference sequence). This CDR3 is CASSIRTNSGELFF. The CDR3 bases are TGTGCCAGTAGTATACGGACAAACTCCGGGGAGCTGTTTTTT.

This clonotype showed up just a few times. The chain combines TRBV18 with TRBJ2-7; TRBD1 aligns across 7 bases. V was clipped by 2 bases and J by 8 bases; unmatched bases: 12. This CDR3 region has 15 residues. CDR1 KGHSH and CDR2 LQKENI come from the germline V gene. This chain's CDR3 is CASSPVMQGVKQQYF. The CDR3 DNA sequence: TGTGCCAGCTCACCAGTCATGCAGGGGGTGAAGCAGCAGTACTTC.

This chain uses TRBV4-1 with TRBJ2-5, with TRBD2 matching over 9 bases. The junction had 7 bases not matched to a gene; V was cut back by 0 bases and J by 2 bases. CDR3 length: 17 amino acids. Germline V gives CDR1 MGHRA, CDR2 YSYEKL. In DNA, the CDR3 is TGCGCCAGCAGCCAAGAAGGGGCGGGGGGGATACAAGAGACCCAGTACTTC. Its translation: CASSQEGAGGIQETQYF.

The chain is built from TRBV12-5 and TRBJ2-7; a possible D gene is TRBD1 (6 bases). Germline values: CDR1 LGHNT, CDR2 FRNRAP. The CDR3 has 15 amino acids. The V end lost 0 bases, the J end lost 2 bases, and 11 bases lay between the germline ends. CDR3 coding DNA: TGTGCTAGTGGTTTGGTACCTGAGGGGGCCTACGAGCAGTACTTC. Translated, it gives CASGLVPEGAYEQYF.

This clonotype was detected only a few times. V gene TRBV6-2 or TRBV6-3 combines with J gene TRBJ1-1; D may be TRBD1 (5 bases). Deletions cut 8 bases from V and 6 bases from J, with 34 bases between. Germline assignment: CDR1 MNHEY and CDR2 SVGEGT. This CDR3 is 19 amino acids long. The CDR3: CASSGQFWVDRVMMPEAFF. In DNA form, the CDR3 reads TGTGCCAGCTCAGGGCAATTTTGGGTGGATAGGGTCATGATGCCTGAAGCTTTCTTT.

This clonotype was observed a handful of times. The chain links TRBV5-1 to TRBJ2-5; 8 bases agree with TRBD2. The V and J ends lost 4 bases and 3 bases, in that order; junction bases with no gene match: 5. The CDR3 runs 14 residues. The germline gives CDR1 SGHRS, CDR2 YFSETQ. The DNA of the CDR3 is TGCGCCAGCAGCCCTGGGGGACTAGAAGAGACCCAGTACTTC. It specifies CASSPGGLEETQYF.

The gene calls are TRBV27 and TRBJ2-3; 8 positions agree with TRBD1. CDR3 length: 13 residues. The V gene's germline CDR1 is MNHEY and CDR2 SMNVEV (reference sequence). With V trimmed by 3 bases and J by 5 bases, 1 base remained unmatched. The CDR3 here is CASSFTGGDTQYF. CDR3 coding DNA: TGTGCCAGCAGTTTTACAGGGGGAGATACGCAGTATTTT.

This clonotype showed up just a few times. This rearrangement joins TRBV27 to TRBJ2-7, with 7 positions matching TRBD1. Per the germline V gene, CDR1 is MNHEY and CDR2 is SMNVEV (reference sequence). J was trimmed by 0 bases and V by 4 bases; bases with no gene match: 9. This CDR3 contains 16 residues. This CDR3 is CASSSRDSLVSYEQYF. CDR3 DNA sequence: TGTGCCAGCAGTTCACGGGACAGTCTAGTCTCCTACGAGCAGTACTTC.

This clonotype was counted ten times or more. The chain uses TRBV29-1 and TRBJ2-4; D not certain. CDR3 size: 13 residues. Trimming removed 0 bases from V and 0 bases from J, with 3 bases in between. Germline loops: CDR1 SQVTM, CDR2 ANQGSEA. The CDR3 DNA reads TGCAGCGTTGAAGATGGAGCCAAAAACATTCAGTACTTC. Protein: CSVEDGAKNIQYF.

The V gene is TRBV12-3 or TRBV12-4, the J gene TRBJ1-1; a possible D gene is TRBD1 (5 bases). The CDR3 is 12 amino acids. Trimming removed 6 bases at V and 9 bases at J, with 14 bases between. Here the CDR3 reads CASSRGHRQAFF. For the CDR3, the DNA is TGTGCCAGCAGCCGGGGCCACCGACAAGCTTTCTTT.

In regard to this clonotype: A clone one base away is much larger, so this may be a read error. This chain connects TRBV27 to TRBJ2-3; 10 bases map to TRBD2. In germline, CDR1 is MNHEY, CDR2 SMNVEV (reference sequence). The CDR3 is made up of 14 amino acids. Trimming cost V 5 bases and J 6 bases; bases outside gene matches: 5. CDR3 sequence: CASSLLAGEDTQYF. The CDR3 coding sequence is TGTGCCAGCAGTCTCCTAGCGGGAGAGGATACGCAGTATTTT.

The gene calls are TRBV6-2 or TRBV6-3 and TRBJ2-5, with D possibly being TRBD1 or TRBD2 (5 bases each). The germline gives CDR1 MNHEY, CDR2 SVGEGT. This CDR3 region has 13 residues. Deletions cut 0 bases from V and 10 bases from J, with 12 bases between. CDR3 DNA: TGTGCCAGCAGTTACTCCGGGGCCCCACGCCAGTACTTC. Protein product: CASSYSGAPRQYF.

The chain joins TRBV29-1 to TRBJ1-1; D ambiguous. CDR3 length equals 11 residues. Per the germline V gene, CDR1 is SQVTM and CDR2 is ANQGSEA. Trimming took off 7 bases at V and 0 bases at J, with 6 bases between the two ends. The CDR3 coding sequence is TGCAGCGCGGATCTGAACACTGAAGCTTTCTTT. It codes for CSADLNTEAFF.

This clonotype was picked up many times. The chain has TRBV7-3 and TRBJ2-1; weak D call: TRBD2 (6 bases). The CDR3 length is 15 residues. The germline V and J ends were trimmed by 8 bases and 5 bases, with 19 bases remaining between them. CDR1 and CDR2 from the germline V gene are SGHTA and FQGTGA. The CDR3 loop reads CASATGLGINNEQFF. In nucleotides, the CDR3 is TGTGCCAGCGCCACGGGACTCGGAATCAACAATGAGCAGTTCTTC.

The V call is TRBV28, the J call TRBJ2-3; no reliable D call. CDR1 MDHEN and CDR2 SYDVKM come from the germline V gene. Trimming left V 5 bases short and J 4 bases short, with 7 bases between. This CDR3 is built from 12 residues. The CDR3 nucleotides are TGTGCCAGCAGTGGTCTCGCAGATACGCAGTATTTT. This codes for CASSGLADTQYF.